This TCR beta chain was observed in a study of T cell clonality in common variable immunodeficiency. The study, taken as a whole, reports: T cell subpopulation sequencing would be needed to explain CVID clonality. CVID subjects had higher TCRbeta clonality than healthy controls, most marked in about a third.

This clone came up many times. Its target is unknown. Coverage ceases 3 residues before the CDR3 finishes, and the germline J gene fills in the end. TCRdb's table, derived via immunoSEQ multiplex PCR, lists solely in-frame clones and lacks some. The sample has some 38,000 clones, none seen only once; the top ten hold roughly 3%. V shed 2 bases and J 6 bases; nucleotides not matched to a gene: 8. The CDR3 sequence is 16 residues long. Germline assignment: CDR1 MNHNS and CDR2 SASEGT. Donors gave roughly 5 to 9 ml heparinized peripheral whole blood. Sample: peripheral blood mononuclear cells. The chain couples TRBV6-1 to TRBJ1-2, with 11 bases matching TRBD1. The TCR sequence derives from a person between 18 and 75 years old in good health. The sequenced part of the CDR3 DNA is TGTGCCAGCAGTGAACTCCGGGGACAGGGGGAAGATGGC. Its translation: CASSELRGQGEDG. The CDR3 as a whole reads CASSELRGQGEDGYTF.